The 30 T cell receptor beta chains in this list originate from one sample, sequenced in a study of shared clonotypes between healthy human individuals. Clones were sequenced by immunoSEQ multiplex PCR, and TCRdb holds only the in-frame ones, with some missing. The sample carries hundreds of thousands of clones, roughly 84% recorded once. Input material: memory CD8+ T cells sorted from blood. Specified subset: CD45RO+ cells pooled with CCR7-negative TemRA cells. These receptors were obtained from a man between 18 and 35 years old in good health.

The chain uses TRBV6-5 and TRBJ2-5; D uncertain. The CDR3 totals 15 residues. Deletions cut 0 bases from V and 1 base from J, with 9 bases between. The germline CDR1 and CDR2 sequences are MNHEY and SVGAGI. The DNA of the CDR3 is TGTGCCAGCAGTTACTCGATTCAGGCCCAAGAGACCCAGTACTTC. Translated, it gives CASSYSIQAQETQYF.

The chain is built from TRBV18 and TRBJ1-6; D is undetermined. Germline V gene sequence: CDR1 KGHSH, CDR2 LQKENI. V lost 5 bases to trimming and J lost 13 bases, with 15 bases between them. The CDR3 has 13 amino acids. CDR3 sequence (DNA): TGTGCCAGCTCAACCCTCAGGAGGAGTCCCCTCCACTTT. Translation: CASSTLRRSPLHF.

This chain links TRBV7-9 with TRBJ2-1; 7 nucleotides align to TRBD2. CDR1 and CDR2 (germline): SEHNR, FQNEAQ (reference sequence). The CDR3 runs 14 residues. V shed 7 bases and J 3 bases; nucleotides not matched to a gene: 6. The CDR3 sequence: CASTLGTNYNEQFF. DNA for the CDR3: TGTGCCAGCACCCTCGGGACTAACTACAATGAGCAGTTCTTC.

The CDR3 protein is CASSLGWGQGIPIYNEQFF. The CDR3 DNA is TGTGCCAGCAGCTTAGGCTGGGGACAGGGTATCCCCATATACAATGAGCAGTTCTTC. V is TRBV7-9 and J is TRBJ2-1; TRBD1 agrees at 9 bases. The CDR3 runs 19 residues. Germline V lookup: CDR1 SEHNR, CDR2 FQNEAQ (reference sequence). Trimming at V came to 1 base and at J to 4 bases, leaving 14 bases not matched to a gene.

The chain uses TRBV10-3 and TRBJ2-1; D tentatively reads TRBD1 or TRBD2 (5 bases each). Per germline, CDR1 ENHRY and CDR2 SYGVKD. V lost 4 bases to trimming and J lost 4 bases, with 11 bases between them. The CDR3 length is 14 residues. The CDR3, as DNA: TGTGCCATCAGTGTGGGGGAGTTATACAATGAGCAGTTCTTC. This codes for CAISVGELYNEQFF.

The chain uses TRBV27 and TRBJ2-3; 8 bases match TRBD1. CDR3 length: 16 residues. Unmatched junction bases numbered 6, after V lost 2 bases and J lost 2 bases. The V gene's germline CDR1 is MNHEY and CDR2 SMNVEV (reference sequence). The CDR3 sequence: CASSLDVTGATDTQYF. In DNA, the CDR3 is TGTGCCAGCAGTTTAGATGTGACAGGGGCCACAGATACGCAGTATTTT.

This sequence joins TRBV28 and TRBJ1-4; 7 bases agree with TRBD1. Germline loops: CDR1 MDHEN, CDR2 SYDVKM. After removal of 6 bases from V and 8 bases from J, the junction contained 15 bases not matched to a gene. CDR3 length: 16 residues. The CDR3 DNA is TGTGCCAGCAGGCGATTCCTCGGGACAGCGGACGAAAAACTGTTTTTT. This gives the protein CASRRFLGTADEKLFF.

This clone was picked up many times. The rearrangement joins TRBV7-9 to TRBJ2-1, with 12 bases identical to TRBD2. V shed 2 bases and J 1 base; nucleotides not matched to a gene: 0. The CDR3 has 16 residues. Germline V CDR1 and CDR2: SEHNR, FQNEAQ (reference sequence). CDR3 DNA sequence: TGTGCCAGCAGCTTACTAGCGGGAGGGTCCTACAATGAGCAGTTCTTC. It translates to CASSLLAGGSYNEQFF.

Note on this clone: This may stem from a read error, because a much larger clone lies one nucleotide away. The chain combines TRBV13 with TRBJ2-7; D gene unclear. V was pared by 1 base and J by 5 bases, with 3 bases between. The CDR3 is made up of 11 amino acids. Germline V gives CDR1 PRHDT, CDR2 FYEKMQ (reference sequence). The CDR3 sequence is CASSLDHEQYF. The DNA for the CDR3 is TGTGCCAGCAGCTTAGACCACGAGCAGTACTTC.

This rearrangement joins TRBV28 to TRBJ2-7; the match to TRBD1 covers 7 bases. The CDR3 runs to 16 residues. In germline, CDR1 is MDHEN, CDR2 SYDVKM. Germline trimming cut 6 bases from V and 6 bases from J; bases unmatched to any gene: 17. The CDR3 coding sequence is TGTGCCAGCAGCTTGCCTGGACAGGAGCTTAGAATCGAGCAGTACTTC. Its protein is CASSLPGQELRIEQYF.

The V gene is TRBV19, the J gene TRBJ1-1; a possible D gene is TRBD1 (6 bases). The CDR3 covers 17 residues. CDR1 is LNHDA, CDR2 SQIVND, per germline (reference sequence). V shed 0 bases and J shed 5 bases, with 19 bases lying between them. As DNA, the CDR3 is TGTGCCAGTAGTATAGATCTCGCCTGGGGGCGAGGTACTGAAGCTTTCTTT. This gives the protein CASSIDLAWGRGTEAFF.

This clone came up once. Other nucleotide sequences from this sample produce the same CDR3. The rearrangement joins TRBV5-4 to TRBJ2-7; D gene ambiguous. Germline values: CDR1 SGHNT, CDR2 YYREEE (reference sequence). The V and J ends lost 0 bases and 1 base respectively, with 8 bases between them. CDR3 length equals 14 residues. This CDR3 reads CASSLGTSSYEQYF. DNA for the CDR3: TGTGCCAGCAGCTTGGGGACCTCGTCCTACGAGCAGTACTTC.

V and J are TRBV4-1 and TRBJ2-5; TRBD2 might be the D (6 bases). V lost 1 base and J lost 4, with 10 bases in between. The germline gives CDR1 MGHRA, CDR2 YSYEKL. This CDR3 spans 14 amino acids. The DNA of the CDR3 is TGCGCCAGCAGCCAAGTTGTGGGAGGAGAGACCCAGTACTTC. Amino acid sequence: CASSQVVGGETQYF.

This chain uses TRBV7-9 with TRBJ1-3, with 7 bases that match TRBD1. Germline trimming cut 4 bases from V and 3 bases from J; bases unmatched to any gene: 6. The germline V gene has CDR1 SEHNR and CDR2 FQNEAQ (reference sequence). The CDR3 is made up of 15 amino acids. CDR3 coding DNA: TGTGCCAGCAGCTCACCCACAGGGGTTGGAAACACCATATATTTT. Encoded protein: CASSSPTGVGNTIYF.

This chain connects TRBV6-5 to TRBJ2-7, with TRBD2 as a possible D gene (6 bases). Germline V gene data show CDR1 as MNHEY and CDR2 as SVGAGI. Trimming removed 8 bases from V and 0 bases from J, with 17 bases in between. The CDR3 is 15 residues long. The chain's CDR3 is CASGVVSGTSYEQYF. The CDR3 coding sequence is TGTGCCAGCGGGGTGGTTAGCGGAACCTCCTACGAGCAGTACTTC.

The V gene is TRBV6-5, the J gene TRBJ2-7; D is unresolved. V shed 5 bases and J shed 4 bases, with 15 bases lying between them. Germline values: CDR1 MNHEY, CDR2 SVGAGI. The CDR3 spans 14 residues. The CDR3: CASSRTDETYEQYF. CDR3 DNA: TGTGCCAGCAGTCGGACGGACGAGACATACGAGCAGTACTTC.

The chain recombines TRBV7-9 with TRBJ1-1, with 11 bases identical to TRBD1. The CDR3 is 15 amino acids. J gave up 6 bases and V 5 bases, and 8 bases lay outside the gene matches. Germline-derived CDR1 and CDR2 are SEHNR and FQNEAQ (reference sequence). CDR3 sequence: CASSGWTGGESEAFF. The CDR3 bases are TGTGCCAGCAGCGGCTGGACAGGGGGCGAGTCTGAAGCTTTCTTT.

The chain couples TRBV30 to TRBJ2-1; D remains ambiguous. Between the trimmed V and J ends, which lost 0 bases and 5 bases, there was a span of 17 bases. Germline CDR1 is GTSNPN and CDR2 is SVGIG (reference sequence). CDR3 length: 16 residues. CDR3 bases: TGTGCCTGGAGTGTATCCGTGGTCTCAACCAACAATGAGCAGTTCTTC. This translates into CAWSVSVVSTNNEQFF.

The genes are TRBV7-9 and TRBJ2-3; TRBD1 might be the D (5 bases). Germline V gene data show CDR1 as SEHNR and CDR2 as FQNEAQ (reference sequence). The CDR3 spans 16 residues. The ends were cut back, 5 bases at V and 2 bases at J, with 17 bases in the middle. The CDR3 sequence is CASSPEPDSYTDTQYF. CDR3 DNA: TGTGCCAGCAGCCCCGAACCCGACAGTTACACAGATACGCAGTATTTT.

The CDR3 sequence: CASSSEDGSYEQYF. The CDR3 DNA reads TGTGCCAGCAGTTCGGAGGATGGATCCTACGAGCAGTACTTC. The V and J genes are TRBV5-6 and TRBJ2-7; TRBD2 is a possible D gene (5 bases). There are 14 residues in the CDR3. Germline lookup yields CDR1 SGHDT and CDR2 YYEEEE. V dropped 5 bases and J dropped 1 base, with 13 bases sitting between them.

This chain connects TRBV7-6 to TRBJ2-1, with 10 nucleotides matching TRBD2. The CDR3 length is 14 residues. Per germline, CDR1 SGHVS and CDR2 FNYEAQ. The ends lost 5 bases at V and 5 bases at J; junction bases unmatched: 3. The CDR3 protein is CASSRGLADNEQFF. Written as DNA, the CDR3 is TGTGCCAGCAGCCGCGGACTAGCGGACAATGAGCAGTTCTTC.

The gene calls are TRBV4-1 and TRBJ2-3, with D maybe TRBD2 (5 bases). The CDR3 runs to 14 residues. Germline CDR1 MGHRA, CDR2 YSYEKL. V dropped 0 bases and J dropped 4 bases, with 8 bases sitting between them. CDR3 loop: CASSQDGSADTQYF. The CDR3 DNA sequence: TGCGCCAGCAGCCAAGATGGTAGCGCAGATACGCAGTATTTT.

The V call is TRBV28, the J call TRBJ1-1; the D is unclear. CDR1 MDHEN and CDR2 SYDVKM come from the germline V gene. There are 14 residues in the CDR3. V dropped 5 bases and J dropped 0 bases, with 10 bases sitting between them. The CDR3 region has the DNA TGTGCCAGCAGTCCGAGTAATCTGAACACTGAAGCTTTCTTT. It yields the protein CASSPSNLNTEAFF.

V gene TRBV5-6 combines with J gene TRBJ2-7; tentatively, D is TRBD2 (6 bases). The CDR3 extends over 11 amino acids. V was clipped by 3 bases and J by 5 bases, with 6 bases between them. The germline V gene encodes CDR1 SGHDT and CDR2 YYEEEE. CDR3 bases: TGTGCCAGCAGCTCTAGCGACGAGCAGTACTTC. Encoded protein: CASSSSDEQYF.

This clone appeared a single time. V and J are TRBV5-1 and TRBJ1-1; D remains unclear. The V gene's germline CDR1 is SGHRS and CDR2 YFSETQ. This CDR3 has 14 residues. Trimming pared 2 bases from V and 0 bases from J, leaving 8 bases between. The CDR3 DNA is TGCGCCAGCAGCTTACCACACATGAACACTGAAGCTTTCTTT. Its translation is CASSLPHMNTEAFF.

The chain employs TRBV5-4 and TRBJ2-7; the D is unclear. Trimming pared 4 bases from V and 1 base from J, leaving 9 bases between. CDR3 size: 13 residues. Germline-derived CDR1 and CDR2 are SGHNT and YYREEE (reference sequence). The CDR3 nucleotides read TGTGCCAGCAGCCCAAGCCCTTCCTACGAGCAGTACTTC. Translated: CASSPSPSYEQYF.

The rearrangement joins TRBV11-2 to TRBJ2-7; D gene unclear. The CDR3 spans 16 residues. V lost 5 bases, J lost 3 bases, and 20 bases lay in between. CDR1 and CDR2 (germline): SGHAT, FQNNGV. The CDR3 is CASSPRSSNGNYEQYF. CDR3 in DNA: TGTGCCAGCAGCCCACGAAGTTCCAATGGGAACTACGAGCAGTACTTC.

The CDR3 loop reads CASSLSRTVEAFF. The CDR3 DNA follows: TGTGCCAGCAGTTTATCTCGGACGGTTGAAGCTTTCTTT. The chain joins TRBV27 to TRBJ1-1; D remains ambiguous. The CDR3 contains 13 residues. V lost 0 bases and J 7 bases, leaving 9 bases between the germline ends. Germline V gene sequence: CDR1 MNHEY, CDR2 SMNVEV (reference sequence).

The gene calls are TRBV6-6 and TRBJ2-3, with 9 nucleotides matching TRBD2. J lost 4 bases, V lost 6 bases, and 5 bases had no gene match. This CDR3 region has 14 residues. In germline, CDR1 is MNHNY, CDR2 SVGAGI (reference sequence). The CDR3 DNA is TGTGCCAGCAGCCCCTTAGCGGGAGCAGATACGCAGTATTTT. Protein product: CASSPLAGADTQYF.

The CDR3 coding sequence is TGTGCCAGCAGCCAAGAATGGCAGGGGCCTGAGCAGTTCTTC. As protein: CASSQEWQGPEQFF. The V and J genes are TRBV4-2 and TRBJ2-1; TRBD1 might be the D (6 bases). The V and J ends lost 0 bases and 9 bases respectively, with 12 bases between them. The CDR3 loop spans 14 amino acids. Germline V lookup: CDR1 LGHNA, CDR2 YNFKEQ.